This T cell receptor beta chain was sequenced for a study of T cell responses to AZD1222 COVID-19 vaccine. The data were produced by immunoSEQ multiplex PCR, yet TCRdb's version contains in-frame clones alone and is incomplete. The sample has some 110,000 clones, approximately 89% seen once. Study-wide results and caveats: Clonal diversity was possibly underestimated, and white British individuals and females predominated among donors.

There are 14 residues in the CDR3. Looked up from germline, CDR1 is MGHRA and CDR2 is YSYEKL. The V gene lost 1 base and the J gene lost 5 bases, with 12 bases spanning the gap. Details on this clone: Its antigen is not identified.

Material: peripheral blood, obtained on day 0 of AZD1222 vaccination. The origin of this receptor is an adult in good health. V and J are TRBV4-1 and TRBJ2-7; D is perhaps TRBD2 (6 bases). Written as DNA, the CDR3 is TGCGCCAGCAGCCAAGTTGAGGGAGGCGACGAGCAGTACTTC. Translation: CASSQVEGGDEQYF.